This TCR beta chain stems from a study of blood T cell repertoires in COVID-19. Overall study: Spain, Italy and the United States supplied samples that represented acute and convalescent COVID-19. From T cells, B-cell-depleted T cells, or PBMCs came the material, which was cDNA or gDNA.

As processed by the authors: The authors estimated nucleated cell counts from reference gene primer amplification. Produced via immunoSEQ multiplex PCR; TCRdb's table is partial and in-frame only. The V and J calls and the clone size are those of that table, but D and trimming were determined from the DNA. The sample includes 130,000 to 150,000 clones, around 90% of them seen just once. This CDR3 is built from 13 residues. Germline CDR1 and CDR2: SEHNR and FQNEAQ (reference sequence). V shed 3 bases and J shed 7 bases, with 12 bases lying between them. The sequence came from a human donor in a cohort sampled during active COVID-19. The chain joins TRBV7-9 to TRBJ1-2; no reliable D call. The sample comprised peripheral blood. CDR3 residues: CASSLGGGIGYTF. CDR3 nucleotides: TGTGCCAGCAGCTTGGGAGGAGGTATTGGCTACACCTTC.